The 24 T cell receptor beta chains below come from one sample, sequenced in a study of blood T cell repertoires in COVID-19. TCRdb's copy holds only in-frame clones and misses some; the assay was immunoSEQ multiplex PCR. The table has 120,000 or so clones, over 75% seen once; the top ten hold more than 4.5%. What was sequenced was peripheral blood. These receptors were collected from a woman in her 70s with acute or convalescent COVID-19.

The genes are TRBV5-4 and TRBJ2-1; 9 bases match TRBD1. In germline, CDR1 is SGHNT, CDR2 YYREEE (reference sequence). J lost 4 bases, V lost 0 bases, and 5 bases had no gene match. The CDR3 runs 16 residues. CDR3 amino acids: CASSLAQQGAYNEQFF. The CDR3 DNA follows: TGTGCCAGCAGCTTGGCCCAACAGGGGGCTTACAATGAGCAGTTCTTC. The full variable domain, completed using reference TRBV5-4 and TRBJ2-1, is ETGVTQSPTHLIKTRGQQVTLRCSSQSGHNTVSWYQQALGQGPQFIFQYYREEENGRGNFPPRFSGLQFPNYSSELNVNALELDDSALYLCASSLAQQGAYNEQFFGPGTRLTVL.

The chain employs TRBV10-3 and TRBJ2-2; TRBD1 might be the D (6 bases). CDR1 and CDR2 (germline): ENHRY, SYGVKD. This CDR3 has 15 residues. The ends were cut back, 4 bases at V and 3 bases at J, with 12 bases in the middle. This chain's CDR3 is CAISAGTPYTGELFF. The CDR3 DNA sequence: TGTGCCATCAGTGCTGGGACACCTTACACCGGGGAGCTGTTTTTT.

The chain uses TRBV9 and TRBJ1-1; D is undetermined. The CDR3 is 12 amino acids. V was clipped by 3 bases and J by 5 bases, with 8 bases between them. Germline CDR1 is SGDLS and CDR2 is YYNGEE. Here the CDR3 reads CASSGLRTEAFF. The CDR3 DNA reads as TGTGCCAGCAGCGGTTTGAGGACTGAAGCTTTCTTT.

V is TRBV15 and J is TRBJ2-1; maybe TRBD2 (6 bases). Trimming shortened V by 2 bases and J by 0 bases, and 8 bases separated the two germline ends. From germline, CDR1 is LNHNV and CDR2 YYDKDF (reference sequence). CDR3 length: 15 residues. Written as DNA, the CDR3 is TGTGCCACCAGCAGACCGGGACTCTCCTACAATGAGCAGTTCTTC. The encoded protein is CATSRPGLSYNEQFF. The full variable domain, rest sourced from reference TRBV15 and TRBJ2-1, is DAMVIQNPRYQVTQFGKPVTLSCSQTLNHNVMYWYQQKSSQAPKLLFHYYDKDFNNEADTPDNFQSRRPNTSFCFLDIRSPGLGDTAMYLCATSRPGLSYNEQFFGPGTRLTVL.

This chain joins TRBV11-3 and TRBJ1-6; D is unresolved. The germline V and J ends were trimmed by 3 bases and 8 bases, with 5 bases remaining between them. Germline V gene data show CDR1 as SGHNT and CDR2 as YENEEA. The CDR3 is made up of 12 amino acids. The DNA for the CDR3 is TGTGCCAGCAGCTTCGGGGATTCACCCCTCCACTTT. Translating gives CASSFGDSPLHF.

The chain joins TRBV4-2 to TRBJ2-6; a weak D match, TRBD2 (7 bases). The germline CDR1 and CDR2 sequences are LGHNA and YNFKEQ. CDR3 length: 18 residues. Trimming left V 0 bases short and J 0 bases short, with 12 bases between. The CDR3 coding sequence is TGTGCCAGCAGCCAAGAAGCCGCGGGGGCCTCTGGGGCCAACGTCCTGACTTTC. Protein: CASSQEAAGASGANVLTF.

J is TRBJ2-4 and V is TRBV30; the D gene is possibly TRBD1 (6 bases). The CDR3 sequence is 13 residues long. Trimming removed 3 bases at V and 4 bases at J, with 10 bases between. Per germline, CDR1 GTSNPN and CDR2 SVGIG (reference sequence). CDR3 in amino acids: CAWRGTPKNIQYF. In DNA form, the CDR3 reads TGTGCCTGGAGAGGGACACCGAAAAACATTCAGTACTTC.

V and J are TRBV6-2 or TRBV6-3 and TRBJ2-3, with 11 bases matching TRBD1. The CDR3 length is 16 residues. Trimming took 5 bases from V and 3 from J; bases not matched to a gene: 7. Germline V gene data show CDR1 as MNHEY and CDR2 as SVGEGT. The CDR3 nucleotides are TGTGCCAGCAGTGTTGGACAGGGGGCGAGTACAGATACGCAGTATTTT. This gives the protein CASSVGQGASTDTQYF.

The chain links TRBV7-3 to TRBJ1-1; unclear D gene. This CDR3 is built from 13 residues. Trimming cost V 2 bases and J 0 bases, with 4 bases left between them. The germline gives CDR1 SGHTA, CDR2 FQGTGA. CDR3 sequence reads: CASSLYMNTEAFF. The CDR3 region has the DNA TGTGCCAGCAGCTTATATATGAACACTGAAGCTTTCTTT.

The chain recombines TRBV5-1 with TRBJ2-7; D is perhaps TRBD2 (5 bases). CDR1 is SGHRS, CDR2 YFSETQ, per germline. Trimming stripped 0 bases from V and 6 bases from J, with 13 bases between. The CDR3 length is 14 residues. CDR3 protein: CASSLVGGSSEQYF. The DNA for the CDR3 is TGCGCCAGCAGCTTGGTAGGCGGGTCGAGCGAGCAGTACTTC.

The rearrangement links TRBV7-2 to TRBJ1-1; D gene unclear. CDR3 size: 13 residues. CDR1 SGHTA and CDR2 FQGNSA come from the germline V gene. Deletions cut 2 bases from V and 4 bases from J, with 8 bases between. CDR3 in DNA: TGTGCCAGCAGCTTAATGGGGAGCACTGAAGCTTTCTTT. This translates into CASSLMGSTEAFF.

The chain recombines TRBV7-9 with TRBJ2-3; possible D gene TRBD2, 5 bases. V was pared by 7 bases and J by 1 base, with 18 bases between. CDR1 is SEHNR and CDR2 is FQNEAQ in the germline V gene (reference sequence). This CDR3 is 16 amino acids long. The DNA for the CDR3 is TGTGCCAGCACCACCAGGCCGAGCGGCCGCACAGATACGCAGTATTTT. It specifies CASTTRPSGRTDTQYF.

V is TRBV9 and J is TRBJ2-7, with 7 bases lining up with TRBD2. The V and J ends lost 4 bases and 0 bases, in that order; junction bases with no gene match: 4. The CDR3 has 14 residues. Germline CDR1 and CDR2: SGDLS and YYNGEE. The CDR3 coding sequence is TGTGCCAGCAGCAGACGGGACTACTCCTACGAGCAGTACTTC. This encodes CASSRRDYSYEQYF. The full variable domain, rest sourced from reference TRBV9 and TRBJ2-7, is DSGVTQTPKHLITATGQRVTLRCSPRSGDLSVYWYQQSLDQGLQFLIQYYNGEERAKGNILERFSAQQFPDLHSELNLSSLELGDSALYFCASSRRDYSYEQYFGPGTRLTVT.

The V call is TRBV4-1, the J call TRBJ1-6; 7 bases map to TRBD1. J lost 7 bases, V lost 3 bases, and 6 bases had no gene match. CDR3 length: 15 amino acids. CDR1 and CDR2 from the germline V gene are MGHRA and YSYEKL. This CDR3 reads CASSHPDRKNSPLHF. CDR3 bases: TGCGCCAGCAGCCACCCGGACAGGAAAAATTCACCCCTCCACTTT.

In its sample, this clone was seen once. This chain uses TRBV21-1 with TRBJ2-4; the table's D gene call, TRBD1, was not cross checked with the DNA. TRBV21-1 is recorded as a pseudogene. The CDR3 is 17 amino acids. The CDR3 nucleotides read TGTGCCAGCAGCCCCCACAGGGGGCCTCGAGCCAAAAACATTCAGTACTTC. Translation: CASSPHRGPRAKNIQYF.

J is TRBJ2-2 and V is TRBV5-1; perhaps TRBD2 as D (5 bases). The CDR3 runs 15 residues. Germline CDR1 reads SGHRS; CDR2 reads YFSETQ. V lost 0 bases to trimming and J lost 4 bases, with 10 bases between them. The CDR3 nucleotides read TGCGCCAGCAGCTTGGGCGCCGGAGGCACCGGGGAGCTGTTTTTT. Its protein product is CASSLGAGGTGELFF.

This clone was seen a handful of times. This chain links TRBV4-1 with TRBJ1-6; possible D gene TRBD1, 6 bases. The CDR3 extends over 16 amino acids. Germline CDR1 reads MGHRA; CDR2 reads YSYEKL. The V end lost 0 bases, the J end lost 9 bases, and 15 bases lay between the germline ends. The CDR3 nucleotides are TGCGCCAGCAGCCAAGAAGGCCTCCGGGGGGCTTCACCCCTCCACTTT. Protein sequence: CASSQEGLRGASPLHF.

V is TRBV15 and J is TRBJ2-5, with TRBD1 matching 9 bases. The CDR3 covers 17 residues. The V gene end was trimmed by 3 bases and the J gene end by 1 base; junction bases not matched to a gene: 9. Germline CDR1 reads LNHNV; CDR2 reads YYDKDF (reference sequence). Here the CDR3 DNA reads TGTGCCACCAGCAGGGGAAGGACAGGGGCCCTCCAAGAGACCCAGTACTTC. Protein product: CATSRGRTGALQETQYF.

This chain links TRBV7-8 with TRBJ2-5; 9 bases line up with TRBD1. With 5 bases clipped from V and 4 bases from J, the junction kept 5 bases outside the gene matches. Germline V gene data show CDR1 as SGHVS and CDR2 as FQNEAQ. This CDR3 contains 14 residues. The CDR3 DNA reads as TGTGCCAGCAGCCTGGGACAGGGTCTAGAGACCCAGTACTTC. This encodes CASSLGQGLETQYF. The full variable domain, rest sourced from reference TRBV7-8 and TRBJ2-5, is GAGVSQSPRYKVAKRGQDVALRCDPISGHVSLFWYQQALGQGPEFLTYFQNEAQLDKSGLPSDRFFAERPEGSVSTLKIQRTQQEDSAVYLCASSLGQGLETQYFGPGTRLLVL.

Here the CDR3 reads CASSSLPGQVIGTEAFF. The CDR3 DNA follows: TGTGCCAGCAGCTCTCTACCGGGACAGGTTATCGGCACTGAAGCTTTCTTT. V and J are TRBV7-9 and TRBJ1-1, with 8 positions matching TRBD1. The ends lost 4 bases at V and 4 bases at J; junction bases unmatched: 14. Germline V gene lookup returns CDR1 SEHNR and CDR2 FQNEAQ (reference sequence). CDR3 length equals 17 residues.

The rearrangement links TRBV7-2 to TRBJ2-3; possible D gene TRBD2, 6 bases. This CDR3 is 14 amino acids long. Trimming removed 6 bases from V and 5 bases from J, with 15 bases in between. In germline, CDR1 is SGHTA, CDR2 FQGNSA. The CDR3 DNA reads as TGTGCCAGCAGTTTCCGGGACTTCGTAGATACGCAGTATTTT. This translates into CASSFRDFVDTQYF. The full variable domain, rest sourced from reference TRBV7-2 and TRBJ2-3, is GAGVSQSPSNKVTEKGKDVELRCDPISGHTALYWYRQSLGQGLEFLIYFQGNSAPDKSGLPSDRFSAERTGGSVSTLTIQRTQQEDSAVYLCASSFRDFVDTQYFGPGTRLTVL.

The J gene is TRBJ1-5, the V gene TRBV2; D uncertain. The CDR3 is made up of 12 amino acids. The germline CDR1 and CDR2 sequences are SNHLY and FYNNEI. Trimming removed 7 bases from V and 11 bases from J, with 15 bases in between. DNA of the CDR3: TGTGCCAGCACGGGTGAATCAGCGGCCCAGCATTTT. Amino acid sequence: CASTGESAAQHF.

The chain joins TRBV11-2 to TRBJ1-6; D unresolved. The germline V and J ends were trimmed by 5 bases and 3 bases, with 8 bases remaining between them. The CDR3 runs 14 residues. Germline V gene sequence: CDR1 SGHAT, CDR2 FQNNGV. CDR3 in amino acids: CASSPPSYNSPLHF. CDR3 DNA sequence: TGTGCCAGCAGCCCCCCCAGCTATAATTCACCCCTCCACTTT.

The chain recombines TRBV7-3 with TRBJ2-3; D perhaps matches TRBD1 (7 bases). The CDR3 length is 16 residues. Trimming removed 2 bases from V and 3 bases from J, with 15 bases in between. The germline gives CDR1 SGHTA, CDR2 FQGTGA. The CDR3 DNA reads as TGTGCCAGCAGCTTATCTCCAGGGGGGAATACAGATACGCAGTATTTT. Residues: CASSLSPGGNTDTQYF.